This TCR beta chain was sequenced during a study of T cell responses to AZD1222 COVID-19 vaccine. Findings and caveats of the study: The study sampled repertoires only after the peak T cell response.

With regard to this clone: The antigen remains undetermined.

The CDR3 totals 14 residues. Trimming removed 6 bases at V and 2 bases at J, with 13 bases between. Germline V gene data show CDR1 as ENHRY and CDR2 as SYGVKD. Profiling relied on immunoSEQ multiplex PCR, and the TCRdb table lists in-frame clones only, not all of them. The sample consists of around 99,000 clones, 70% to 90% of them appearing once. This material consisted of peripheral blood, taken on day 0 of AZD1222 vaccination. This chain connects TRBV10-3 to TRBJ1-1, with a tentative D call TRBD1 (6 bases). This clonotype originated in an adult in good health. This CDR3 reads CAISKQGLNTEAFF. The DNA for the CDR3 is TGTGCCATCAGCAAACAGGGCCTTAACACTGAAGCTTTCTTT.